Each of the 26 T cell receptor beta chains below was sequenced from the same sample in a study of neurological immune-mediated disorders (dated by TCRdb to about 2019). The library was obtained by 5' RACE. Sequencing relied on an Illumina HiSeq 2500. In TCRdb, the public reads were trimmed at Q25 with fastp and aligned with MiXCR, with productive beta chains retained. Each CDR3 protein gets just one entry, which takes the most common genes and DNA from the rows behind it. The sample table holds fewer than 55,000 distinct CDR3 sequences, of which 12% were seen once. Of the sample, roughly 10% is held by the ten largest clones. The time point label on this specimen signifies: longitudinal time-point 3. What was sequenced was PBMCs. The source is a male donor with HTLV-1-associated myelopathy (HAM/TSP).

In its sample, this clonotype was seen many times. The chain recombines TRBV28 with TRBJ1-2; no reliable D call. Between the trimmed V and J ends, which lost 5 bases and 4 bases, there was a span of 20 bases. Germline CDR1 is MDHEN and CDR2 is SYDVKM. The CDR3 spans 16 residues. The CDR3 loop reads CASSAPLSRRLYGYTF. The CDR3 bases are TGTGCCAGCAGTGCCCCCTTATCGCGGAGACTCTATGGCTACACCTTC.

This clonotype has ten or more counts. The chain employs TRBV7-2 and TRBJ2-7, with 10 bases identical to TRBD1. The germline V gene encodes CDR1 SGHTA and CDR2 FQGNSA. The CDR3 length is 14 residues. Losses at the gene ends were 5 bases for V and 2 bases for J; bases not matched to a gene: 3. The CDR3, as DNA: TGTGCCAGCAGCGCGACAGGGGGCCCCTACGAGCAGTACTTC. This codes for CASSATGGPYEQYF.

Many counts were recorded for this clonotype. The rearrangement joins TRBV5-1 to TRBJ2-3; a weak D match, TRBD1 (7 bases). This CDR3 contains 13 residues. The germline V and J ends were trimmed by 2 bases and 5 bases, with 9 bases remaining between them. Germline CDR1 is SGHRS and CDR2 is YFSETQ. DNA of the CDR3: TGCGCCAGCAGCTTCCAGGGGGGAGATACGCAGTATTTT. Protein: CASSFQGGDTQYF.

In its sample, this clonotype was seen many times. The CDR3: CSVGKRGGTGYNEQFF. The CDR3, as DNA: TGCAGCGTTGGGAAGCGGGGGGGAACGGGTTACAATGAGCAGTTCTTC. The chain has TRBV29-1 and TRBJ2-1; 10 nucleotides match TRBD2. CDR1 and CDR2 (germline): SQVTM, ANQGSEA. This CDR3 has 16 residues. With V trimmed by 4 bases and J by 4 bases, 10 bases remained unmatched.

This clonotype was counted many times. The chain combines TRBV4-3 with TRBJ2-4, with a tentative D call TRBD1 (5 bases). V lost 0 bases, J lost 15 bases, and 15 bases lay in between. The germline V gene has CDR1 LGHNA and CDR2 YSLEER. There are 13 residues in the CDR3. Written as DNA, the CDR3 is TGCGCCAGCAGCCAAGAATGGGCAGGGATGATGTACTTC. This gives the protein CASSQEWAGMMYF.

The chain employs TRBV5-5 and TRBJ2-3, with D unresolved. The CDR3 is 15 amino acids. V was cut by 0 bases and J by 0 bases, with 8 bases left in between. CDR1 is SGHKS and CDR2 is YYEKEE in the germline V gene (reference sequence). This CDR3 reads CASSLALISTDTQYF. In DNA form, the CDR3 reads TGTGCCAGCAGCTTGGCCCTCATAAGCACAGATACGCAGTATTTT. Looking up the rest from reference TRBV5-5 and TRBJ2-3 gives the full variable domain: DAGVTQSPTHLIKTRGQQVTLRCSPISGHKSVSWYQQVLGQGPQFIFQYYEKEERGRGNFPDRFSARQFPNYSSELNVNALLLGDSALYLCASSLALISTDTQYFGPGTRLTVL.

The chain couples TRBV12-3 or TRBV12-4 to TRBJ1-1; D is unresolved. This CDR3 is built from 13 residues. Trimming stripped 4 bases from V and 4 bases from J, with 10 bases between. The CDR3 region is CASSSTEGTEAFF. CDR3 in DNA: TGTGCCAGCAGTTCAACGGAGGGCACTGAAGCTTTCTTT.

In this sample, this clonotype turned up many times. This chain connects TRBV5-1 to TRBJ2-1; TRBD2 matches at 14 bases. V lost 4 bases and J lost 3; bases outside the gene matches: 6. Germline V lookup: CDR1 SGHRS, CDR2 YFSETQ. This CDR3 is built from 17 residues. CDR3 DNA: TGCGCCAGCAGCATGGGACTAGCGGGGGCGATCTACAATGAGCAGTTCTTC. Translated, it gives CASSMGLAGAIYNEQFF.

This clonotype was recorded at least ten times. The J gene is TRBJ1-1, the V gene TRBV7-2; D is unclear. Germline V gives CDR1 SGHTA, CDR2 FQGNSA. V lost 2 bases to trimming and J lost 7 bases, with 11 bases between them. This CDR3 spans 13 amino acids. The CDR3 DNA reads TGTGCCAGCAGCTTACGCCTTTTCGTTGAAGCTTTCTTT. This sequence encodes CASSLRLFVEAFF.

By share of the sample, this clonotype is medium-sized. This sequence joins TRBV5-1 and TRBJ2-5; no clear D gene. The germline V gene has CDR1 SGHRS and CDR2 YFSETQ. Trimming stripped 4 bases from V and 1 base from J, with 8 bases between. The CDR3 is 13 amino acids. The CDR3 coding sequence is TGCGCCAGCAGCGTTGGATTCCAAGAGACCCAGTACTTC. It yields the protein CASSVGFQETQYF.

The V gene is TRBV6-2 or TRBV6-3, the J gene TRBJ1-1; D may be TRBD1 (5 bases). Germline V gives CDR1 MNHEY, CDR2 SVGEGT. The CDR3 length is 16 residues. The ends were cut back, 7 bases at V and 4 bases at J, with 22 bases in the middle. The chain's CDR3 is CASIPSLGQRSTEAFF. The CDR3 DNA reads TGTGCCAGCATACCATCCCTGGGGCAGCGAAGCACTGAAGCTTTCTTT.

This clonotype was recorded many times. The J gene is TRBJ2-2, the V gene TRBV6-2 or TRBV6-3; D uncertain. This CDR3 has 14 residues. Germline CDR1 reads MNHEY; CDR2 reads SVGEGT. Deletions cut 8 bases from V and 1 base from J, with 11 bases between. DNA for the CDR3: TGTGCCAGCGTCAATGGCGTGAACACCGGGGAGCTGTTTTTT. Its translation is CASVNGVNTGELFF.

The V and J genes are TRBV14 and TRBJ2-3; 10 bases map to TRBD2. Germline lookup yields CDR1 SGHDN and CDR2 FVKESK. J was trimmed by 3 bases and V by 2 bases; bases with no gene match: 2. The CDR3 has 15 amino acids. The CDR3 DNA sequence: TGTGCCAGCAGCCAATTGACTAGCGGGACAGATACGCAGTATTTT. Protein: CASSQLTSGTDTQYF.

Points on this clonotype: This clone may be a read error of a much larger clone one base away. This sequence joins TRBV7-2 and TRBJ2-1; 8 bases line up with TRBD2. In germline, CDR1 is SGHTA, CDR2 FQGNSA. J lost 4 bases, V lost 2 bases, and 4 bases had no gene match. The CDR3 is 15 amino acids. CDR3 amino acids: CASSLRAGVYNEQFF. In DNA form, the CDR3 reads TGTGCCAGCAGCTTACGAGCGGGGGTATACAATGAGCAGTTCTTC.

This clonotype was detected ten times or more. The J gene is TRBJ2-7, the V gene TRBV29-1; the match to TRBD1 covers 9 bases. This CDR3 is 14 amino acids long. After removal of 7 bases from V and 4 bases from J, the junction contained 11 bases not matched to a gene. Germline loops: CDR1 SQVTM, CDR2 ANQGSEA. The CDR3 here is CSAEIGQGPYEQYF. DNA of the CDR3: TGCAGCGCCGAAATAGGACAGGGGCCTTACGAGCAGTACTTC.

Many counts were recorded for this clonotype. This chain uses TRBV5-1 with TRBJ2-5, with 8 bases matching TRBD2. Germline V gives CDR1 SGHRS, CDR2 YFSETQ. CDR3 length: 15 residues. The junction had 8 bases not matched to a gene; V was cut back by 4 bases and J by 3 bases. This CDR3 is CASSPTGTRKETQYF. The CDR3 nucleotides read TGCGCCAGCAGCCCGACCGGGACTAGGAAAGAGACCCAGTACTTC.

The sample holds many counts of this clonotype. The rearrangement joins TRBV20-1 to TRBJ1-1; no definite D call. The germline V gene encodes CDR1 DFQATT and CDR2 SNEGSKA (reference sequence). The CDR3 loop spans 13 amino acids. Trimming shortened V by 3 bases and J by 0 bases, and 8 bases separated the two germline ends. CDR3 DNA sequence: TGCAGTGCTAGTAGGGAGCTGAACACTGAAGCTTTCTTT. Residues: CSASRELNTEAFF.

This clonotype was recorded many times. J is TRBJ1-6 and V is TRBV12-3 or TRBV12-4, with D hard to call. This CDR3 is 17 amino acids long. V gave up 1 base and J gave up 8 bases, with 18 bases separating them. The CDR3 DNA is TGTGCCAGCAGTTTAGAAACGCATCTCGGGTCCGATTCACCCCTCCACTTT. This gives the protein CASSLETHLGSDSPLHF.

This clonotype was observed at least ten times. The chain links TRBV5-6 to TRBJ1-6; no definite D call. Trimming removed 1 base at V and 10 bases at J, with 15 bases between. This CDR3 has 15 amino acids. The germline gives CDR1 SGHDT, CDR2 YYEEEE. In DNA form, the CDR3 reads TGTGCCAGCAGCTTGCAGGACGCTCCCGGGTCACCCCTCCACTTT. It translates to CASSLQDAPGSPLHF.

This clonotype was seen many times. The chain employs TRBV5-1 and TRBJ1-1; D remains ambiguous. The ends were cut back, 0 bases at V and 7 bases at J, with 10 bases in the middle. This CDR3 comprises 13 residues. Germline loops: CDR1 SGHRS, CDR2 YFSETQ. The CDR3 loop reads CASSLGLEDEAFF. CDR3 DNA sequence: TGCGCCAGCAGCTTGGGGCTCGAGGATGAAGCTTTCTTT.

This clonotype has at least ten counts. The chain uses TRBV4-3 and TRBJ1-1; TRBD1 agrees at 9 bases. V was pared by 0 bases and J by 6 bases, with 5 bases of the junction left unmatched. Germline V gene data show CDR1 as LGHNA and CDR2 as YSLEER. The CDR3 contains 15 residues. CDR3 sequence (DNA): TGCGCCAGCAGCCAAGATCGTAGGACAGGGGCTGAAGCTTTCTTT. Amino acid sequence: CASSQDRRTGAEAFF.

The chain links TRBV28 to TRBJ2-3, with D possibly matching TRBD1 (6 bases). Germline values: CDR1 MDHEN, CDR2 SYDVKM. Trimming took 6 bases from V and 5 from J, leaving 24 bases between them. There are 17 residues in the CDR3. The CDR3 DNA sequence: TGTGCCAGCAGCTCCCGGTTGGGCGCAGGGGCGGTAGATACGCAGTATTTT. Translated: CASSSRLGAGAVDTQYF.

This clonotype was seen repeatedly, ten times or more. This may stem from a read error, because a much larger clone lies one nucleotide away. V is TRBV29-1 and J is TRBJ1-2; possibly TRBD1 for D (6 bases). This CDR3 has 12 amino acids. V lost 7 bases and J lost 7, with 16 bases in between. In germline, CDR1 is SQVTM, CDR2 ANQGSEA. CDR3 protein: CSDWGGPSGYTF. The CDR3 coding sequence is TGCAGCGACTGGGGGGGGCCCTCTGGCTACACCTTC.

Many counts were recorded for this clonotype. CDR3 region: CATSDRGDYNEQFF. In DNA form, the CDR3 reads TGTGCCACCAGTGACAGGGGGGACTACAATGAGCAGTTCTTC. The chain is built from TRBV24-1 and TRBJ2-1, with D possibly being TRBD1 (7 bases). V lost 4 bases and J lost 3, with 9 bases in between. CDR3 size: 14 residues. Per the germline V gene, CDR1 is KGHDR and CDR2 is SFDVKD.

This clonotype was counted many times. This chain links TRBV7-2 with TRBJ2-5; 7 bases match TRBD2. Trimming at V came to 3 bases and at J to 2 bases, leaving 0 bases not matched to a gene. The CDR3 length is 13 residues. From germline, CDR1 is SGHTA and CDR2 FQGNSA. CDR3: CASSFSGQETQYF. CDR3 DNA: TGTGCCAGCAGCTTTAGCGGGCAAGAGACCCAGTACTTC. Complete variable domain (other parts from reference TRBV7-2 and TRBJ2-5): GAGVSQSPSNKVTEKGKDVELRCDPISGHTALYWYRQSLGQGLEFLIYFQGNSAPDKSGLPSDRFSAERTGGSVSTLTIQRTQQEDSAVYLCASSFSGQETQYFGPGTRLLVL.

This clonotype was picked up a small number of times. The J gene is TRBJ1-1, the V gene TRBV28, with 8 bases aligning to TRBD1. This CDR3 is 14 amino acids long. Germline V gene lookup returns CDR1 MDHEN and CDR2 SYDVKM. V lost 5 bases to trimming and J lost 6 bases; unmatched junction nucleotides: 8. The CDR3 reads CASSRRQGWSEAFF. CDR3 sequence (DNA): TGTGCCAGCAGTCGGCGACAGGGGTGGTCTGAAGCTTTCTTT.